The 17 T cell receptor beta chains listed next were all sequenced from one sample in a study of shared clonotypes between healthy human individuals. The method was immunoSEQ multiplex PCR; TCRdb's version includes in-frame clones alone and lacks a portion of them. The sample contains about 600,000 clones, more than 95% of which appear only once. The specimen sequenced was naive CD4+ T cells sorted from blood. Noted subset: CD45RA+ positively selected. The receptors come from a woman in her twenties or thirties in good health.

V and J are TRBV6-1 and TRBJ2-1; D possibly corresponds to TRBD2 (6 bases). This CDR3 has 16 amino acids. CDR1 and CDR2 from the germline V gene are MNHNS and SASEGT. The V end lost 4 bases, the J end lost 5 bases, and 18 bases lay between the germline ends. CDR3 DNA: TGTGCCAGCAGTGGGGGCTGGGGGGAAAGCCACAATGAGCAGTTCTTC. It translates to CASSGGWGESHNEQFF.

The rearrangement joins TRBV11-2 to TRBJ2-1, with 10 positions matching TRBD2. Germline CDR1 and CDR2: SGHAT and FQNNGV. The CDR3 has 15 residues. Losses at the gene ends were 5 bases for V and 8 bases for J; bases not matched to a gene: 9. CDR3 nucleotides: TGTGCCAGCAGCCCCGGGACTAGCGAGTTCGATGAGCAGTTCTTC. This sequence encodes CASSPGTSEFDEQFF.

The J gene is TRBJ2-1, the V gene TRBV10-3; 9 nucleotides match TRBD2. Germline lookup yields CDR1 ENHRY and CDR2 SYGVKD. Losses at the gene ends were 2 bases for V and 4 bases for J; bases not matched to a gene: 3. The CDR3 has 15 residues. For the CDR3, the DNA is TGTGCCATCAGTGAGGGAGCGGGAGGTTACAATGAGCAGTTCTTC. The encoded protein is CAISEGAGGYNEQFF.

This clone was seen a single time. DNA of the CDR3: TGCGCCAGCAGCCTCCGGGACAGAGGGCAAGAGACCCAGTACTTC. This sequence encodes CASSLRDRGQETQYF. The chain carries TRBV5-1 and TRBJ2-5; 7 bases line up with TRBD1. The CDR3 is made up of 15 amino acids. Germline CDR1 and CDR2: SGHRS and YFSETQ. The V and J ends lost 4 bases and 2 bases, in that order; junction bases with no gene match: 8.

This rearrangement joins TRBV27 to TRBJ2-1, with TRBD2 matching 10 bases. This CDR3 comprises 17 residues. V dropped 5 bases and J dropped 1; count of bases not matched to a gene: 8. Germline V gene data show CDR1 as MNHEY and CDR2 as SMNVEV (reference sequence). For the CDR3, the DNA is TGTGCCAGCAGTCTCTCCCCTAGCGGGAGTTCCTACAATGAGCAGTTCTTC. Amino acids: CASSLSPSGSSYNEQFF.

This clone came up once. The chain has TRBV28 and TRBJ1-5, with a tentative D call TRBD1 (6 bases). The CDR3 covers 17 residues. Trimming removed 8 bases from V and 0 bases from J, with 20 bases in between. Germline lookup yields CDR1 MDHEN and CDR2 SYDVKM. The CDR3 nucleotides read TGTGCCAGCTCCAGGGACATTCATCTCCATAGCAATCAGCCCCAGCATTTT. Translating it yields CASSRDIHLHSNQPQHF.

The gene calls are TRBV6-5 and TRBJ2-7, with 7 nucleotides matching TRBD2. CDR3 length: 13 residues. Germline CDR1 MNHEY, CDR2 SVGAGI. Trimming cost V 2 bases and J 4 bases; bases outside gene matches: 2. CDR3: CASSYPGGYEQYF. As DNA, the CDR3 is TGTGCCAGCAGTTACCCGGGGGGTTACGAGCAGTACTTC.

J is TRBJ2-1 and V is TRBV19; 10 bases line up with TRBD2. V gave up 10 bases and J gave up 7 bases; unmatched junction bases: 10. This CDR3 has 14 residues. In germline, CDR1 is LNHDA, CDR2 SQIVND (reference sequence). The CDR3 sequence: CATEASGSGNEQFF. The CDR3 bases are TGTGCCACCGAGGCTAGCGGGAGTGGGAATGAGCAGTTCTTC.

This clone is a singleton in its sample. The CDR3 DNA reads TGTGCCTCCAACTCACAGACAGGATTTCTCTCTGGAAACACCATATATTTT. Protein sequence: CASNSQTGFLSGNTIYF. The chain carries TRBV2 and TRBJ1-3, with D maybe TRBD1 (6 bases). This CDR3 contains 17 residues. Germline loops: CDR1 SNHLY, CDR2 FYNNEI. V lost 11 bases, J lost 0 bases, and 23 bases lay in between.

This clone was counted between two and nine times. V gene TRBV2 combines with J gene TRBJ1-3; D is unresolved. The germline gives CDR1 SNHLY, CDR2 FYNNEI. The CDR3 consists of 14 residues. V lost 3 bases and J 0 bases, leaving 6 bases between the germline ends. The CDR3 coding sequence is TGTGCCAGCAGTGATGGAAACTCTGGAAACACCATATATTTT. Residues: CASSDGNSGNTIYF. Based on the CDR3 plus reference TRBV2 and TRBJ1-3, the full variable domain is EPEVTQTPSHQVTQMGQEVILRCVPISNHLYFYWYRQILGQKVEFLVSFYNNEISEKSEIFDDQFSVERPDGSNFTLKIRSTKLEDSAMYFCASSDGNSGNTIYFGEGSWLTVV.

V and J are TRBV5-6 and TRBJ1-5; D gene unclear. Germline values: CDR1 SGHDT, CDR2 YYEEEE. The CDR3 extends over 14 amino acids. The V gene lost 0 bases and the J gene lost 9 bases, with 13 bases spanning the gap. The DNA for the CDR3 is TGTGCCAGCAGCTTGGGGTGGACGTCTTGGCCCCAGCATTTT. Its translation: CASSLGWTSWPQHF.

The V and J genes are TRBV18 and TRBJ1-4, with D unresolved. Germline lookup yields CDR1 KGHSH and CDR2 LQKENI. V was trimmed by 2 bases and J by 5 bases, leaving 9 bases between them. The CDR3 spans 14 residues. Written as DNA, the CDR3 is TGTGCCAGCTCACCAGTGGGTGGGAATGAAAAACTGTTTTTT. Translating gives CASSPVGGNEKLFF.

The V and J genes are TRBV13 and TRBJ1-1; TRBD1 aligns across 8 bases. CDR3 length: 16 residues. Germline V CDR1 and CDR2: PRHDT, FYEKMQ (reference sequence). The V and J ends lost 2 bases and 0 bases, in that order; junction bases with no gene match: 5. CDR3 residues: CASSLYRTGMNTEAFF. CDR3 coding DNA: TGTGCCAGCAGCTTATACCGGACAGGGATGAACACTGAAGCTTTCTTT.

V usage is TRBV10-1 and J usage is TRBJ1-3; D is uncertain. The V and J ends lost 4 bases and 2 bases respectively, with 15 bases between them. CDR3 length: 16 residues. Per the germline V gene, CDR1 is WNHNN and CDR2 is SYGVQD (reference sequence). In DNA, the CDR3 is TGCGCCAGCAGTGCCAACACACGCCAGGCTGGAAACACCATATATTTT. Translated, it gives CASSANTRQAGNTIYF.

CDR3 in DNA: TGTGCCAGCAGTGGCCGGGAGTCGAACACCGGGGAGCTGTTTTTT. It encodes CASSGRESNTGELFF. The chain carries TRBV25-1 and TRBJ2-2; D possibly corresponds to TRBD2 (6 bases). This CDR3 is built from 15 residues. Deletions cut 4 bases from V and 0 bases from J, with 9 bases between. Germline V CDR1 and CDR2: MGHDK, SYGVNS.

The V gene is TRBV7-2, the J gene TRBJ2-7; TRBD2 aligns across 9 bases. V lost 2 bases to trimming and J lost 0 bases; unmatched junction nucleotides: 8. The length of the CDR3 is 17 residues. Germline V CDR1 and CDR2: SGHTA, FQGNSA. The chain's CDR3 is CASSLRGRLADSYEQYF. CDR3 coding DNA: TGTGCCAGCAGCTTAAGGGGCCGACTAGCGGACTCCTACGAGCAGTACTTC.

The V call is TRBV5-1, the J call TRBJ1-1, with TRBD1 matching 9 bases. The germline V gene has CDR1 SGHRS and CDR2 YFSETQ. J was trimmed by 9 bases and V by 4 bases; bases with no gene match: 10. The length of the CDR3 is 14 residues. The CDR3 spells CASSLWDRDGKAFF. CDR3 nucleotide sequence: TGCGCCAGCAGCCTGTGGGACAGGGACGGGAAAGCTTTCTTT.